This T cell receptor (beta chain) stems from a study of blood T cell repertoires in COVID-19. The overall study: Both acute and convalescent COVID-19 samples were obtained from the United States, Italy and Spain. Sample material is recorded as cDNA or gDNA derived from T cells, B-cell-depleted T cells, or PBMCs.

The trim removed 5 bases at V and 1 base at J, leaving 11 bases unmatched. Germline V gives CDR1 SGHRS, CDR2 YFSETQ. The CDR3 consists of 17 residues. The authors' processing: Reference gene primer amplification gave estimated nucleated cell counts. Measured with immunoSEQ multiplex PCR; TCRdb has only the in-frame clones, and not every one. The V and J calls and clone size come from that table; D and trimming were worked out from the DNA. This table has over 85,000 clones, 85% to 95% appearing once. Sequenced sample: peripheral blood. This clonotype was obtained from a human donor with active COVID-19. The donor label of this sample is uncertain. This rearrangement joins TRBV5-1 to TRBJ2-5, with 10 positions matching TRBD1. This chain's CDR3 is CASRRASGTGVQETQYF. The CDR3 DNA reads as TGCGCCAGCAGACGAGCGTCCGGGACAGGGGTCCAAGAGACCCAGTACTTC. The variable domain in full, with the rest retrieved from reference TRBV5-1 and TRBJ2-5, is KAGVTQTPRYLIKTRGQQVTLSCSPISGHRSVSWYQQTPGQGLQFLFEYFSETQRNKGNFPGRFSGRQFSNSRSEMNVSTLELGDSALYLCASRRASGTGVQETQYFGPGTRLLVL.